These T cell receptor beta chains were read from a single sample in a study of shared clonotypes between healthy human individuals. Here immunoSEQ multiplex PCR was the method, and the copy in TCRdb shows in-frame clones only, minus some. This table holds 1,400,000 or so clones, approximately 98.5% found once. The sequencing sample was made of naive CD4+ T cells sorted from blood. The receptors come from a young man in good health. Each CDR3 is given with its conserved first and last residue. The order of the fields is J gene, V gene, clone size, D gene, CDR3 protein, CDR3 DNA. The D gene is left open where the match is weak. Expanded clones get a size class; other rows say once, few or many, or leave the size out.

>TRBJ2-1|TRBV11-2|NA|NA
CASSLVQGPYNEQFF
TGTGCCAGCAGCTTAGTACAGGGTCCCTACAATGAGCAGTTCTTC
>TRBJ1-2|TRBV6-5|NA|TRBD1
CASSPTGNYGYTF
TGTGCCAGCAGCCCGACAGGGAACTATGGCTACACCTTC
>TRBJ1-1|TRBV10-1|once|NA
CASRLNGTLNTEAFF
TGCGCCAGCAGGCTCAACGGGACCTTGAACACTGAAGCTTTCTTT
>TRBJ1-1|TRBV4-2|NA|NA
CASKRDGNTEAFF
TGTGCCAGCAAAAGGGACGGAAACACTGAAGCTTTCTTT
>TRBJ2-2|TRBV28|NA|TRBD1
CASRTGGLDTGELFF
TGTGCCAGCAGAACAGGGGGCTTGGACACCGGGGAGCTGTTTTTT
>TRBJ1-1|TRBV5-1|NA|NA
CASSGTPRNTEAFF
TGCGCCAGCAGCGGGACACCGCGGAACACTGAAGCTTTCTTT
>TRBJ1-5|TRBV28|NA|NA
CASSIRLGNQPQHF
TGTGCCAGCAGTATTCGATTGGGGAATCAGCCCCAGCATTTT
>TRBJ2-3|TRBV19|NA|TRBD2
CASSTTAGLTDTQYF
TGTGCCAGTAGTACAACAGCGGGACTCACAGATACGCAGTATTTT
>TRBJ2-1|TRBV7-7|NA|NA
CASSYSGASYNEQFF
TGTGCTAGCAGCTATTCAGGGGCCTCATACAATGAGCAGTTCTTC
>TRBJ2-5|TRBV4-1|NA|TRBD1
CASSLGTGRETQYF
TGCGCCAGCAGCCTCGGGACAGGGAGAGAGACCCAGTACTTC
>TRBJ2-7|TRBV9|NA|NA
CASSVEPGFNYEQYF
TGTGCCAGCAGCGTAGAACCAGGGTTTAACTACGAGCAGTACTTC
>TRBJ2-3|TRBV15|NA|NA
CATDAGQFTDTQYF
TGTGCCACGGACGCGGGACAGTTCACAGATACGCAGTATTTT
>TRBJ1-5|TRBV2|few|NA
CAPDQPQHF
TGTGCCCCCGATCAGCCCCAGCATTTT
>TRBJ2-7|TRBV6-5|NA|NA
CASSYIGYGGNEQYF
TGTGCCAGCAGTTACATAGGCTATGGCGGGAACGAGCAGTACTTC
>TRBJ2-7|TRBV5-6|NA|NA
CASSLRTQSYNYEQYF
TGTGCCAGCAGCTTGCGGACCCAGTCCTATAACTACGAGCAGTACTTC
>TRBJ2-2|TRBV2|NA|NA
CASRKTLNTGELFF
TGTGCCAGCAGGAAGACGTTAAACACCGGGGAGCTGTTTTTT
>TRBJ2-5|TRBV15|NA|NA
CATSRKDPRGETQYF
TGTGCCACCAGCAGAAAGGACCCGCGCGGGGAGACCCAGTACTTC
>TRBJ1-5|TRBV29-1|NA|NA
CSVRWGSNQPQHF
TGCAGCGTTCGCTGGGGATCCAATCAGCCCCAGCATTTT
>TRBJ2-2|TRBV29-1|NA|TRBD2
CSVAGTSVFGGAGELFF
TGCAGCGTAGCCGGGACTAGCGTCTTTGGGGGGGCCGGGGAGCTGTTTTTT
>TRBJ2-2|TRBV9|once|TRBD2
CASSVGLAWDTGELFF
TGTGCCAGCAGCGTAGGACTAGCTTGGGACACCGGGGAGCTGTTTTTT
>TRBJ2-5|TRBV29-1|NA|NA
CSVVTPVQETQYF
TGCAGCGTTGTAACTCCAGTTCAAGAGACCCAGTACTTC
>TRBJ2-7|TRBV9|NA|NA
CASSTDLTTSYEQYF
TGTGCCAGCAGCACGGACTTGACGACCTCCTACGAGCAGTACTTC
>TRBJ1-2|TRBV19|once|TRBD1
CASSIQGASGYTF
TGTGCCAGTAGTATTCAGGGGGCGAGTGGCTACACCTTC
>TRBJ2-1|TRBV20-1|NA|NA
CSARITDGQFF
TGCAGTGCTAGGATTACGGATGGGCAGTTCTTC